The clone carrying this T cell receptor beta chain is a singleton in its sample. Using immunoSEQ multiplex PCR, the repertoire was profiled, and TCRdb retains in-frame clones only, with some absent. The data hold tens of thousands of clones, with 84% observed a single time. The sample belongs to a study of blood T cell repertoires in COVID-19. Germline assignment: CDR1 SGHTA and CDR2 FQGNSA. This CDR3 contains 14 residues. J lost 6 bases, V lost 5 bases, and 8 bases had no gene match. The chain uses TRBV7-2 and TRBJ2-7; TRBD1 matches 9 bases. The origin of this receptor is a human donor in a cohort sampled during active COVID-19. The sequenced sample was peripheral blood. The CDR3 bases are TGTGCCAGCAGCCCGGGACAGGGATTGGGCGAGCAGTACTTC. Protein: CASSPGQGLGEQYF.